This entry lists 18 T cell receptor beta chains sequenced from one sample in a study of cytomegalovirus exposure and HLA in healthy donors. Use of 60 Vbeta and 13 Jbeta primers characterized the PCR. The repertoire was sequenced with immunoSEQ multiplex PCR; TCRdb's copy has only in-frame clones and lacks some. This repertoire shows over 65,000 clones, about 82% found once; its top ten account for under 3%. Sequencing input: PBMCs. The receptors derive from a woman in her twenties or thirties in good health and CMV-seronegative.

The V and J genes are TRBV9 and TRBJ1-4; no firm D call. The CDR3 is 15 amino acids. Germline V gives CDR1 SGDLS, CDR2 YYNGEE. Deletions cut 6 bases from V and 0 bases from J, with 12 bases between. The CDR3 is CASNSDGTTNEKLFF. The CDR3 DNA is TGTGCCAGCAACAGCGACGGGACAACTAATGAAAAACTGTTTTTT.

The rearrangement uses TRBV14 and TRBJ2-5; possible D gene TRBD2, 5 bases. V was cut by 4 bases and J by 4 bases, with 16 bases left in between. Per the germline V gene, CDR1 is SGHDN and CDR2 is FVKESK. CDR3 length: 15 residues. This CDR3 reads CASSPLERTAETQYF. The CDR3 coding sequence is TGTGCCAGCAGCCCACTAGAGAGGACTGCAGAGACCCAGTACTTC.

The chain joins TRBV28 to TRBJ2-1; 11 nucleotides align to TRBD2. This CDR3 has 19 amino acids. Germline trimming cut 4 bases from V and 5 bases from J; bases unmatched to any gene: 16. Germline V gives CDR1 MDHEN, CDR2 SYDVKM. CDR3 nucleotides: TGTGCCAGCAGTTCACGCCTCAACACCGGGACTAGCGGCCACAATGAGCAGTTCTTC. The encoded protein is CASSSRLNTGTSGHNEQFF.

The count of this clone is one. This sequence joins TRBV4-1 and TRBJ1-2, with D perhaps TRBD1 (6 bases). With 4 bases removed from V and 0 bases from J, the gap between germline ends came to 12 bases. CDR1 MGHRA and CDR2 YSYEKL come from the germline V gene. The CDR3 is 15 amino acids. The CDR3 spells CASSPPDRTNYGYTF. CDR3 sequence (DNA): TGCGCCAGCAGCCCGCCGGACAGAACTAACTATGGCTACACCTTC.

The chain links TRBV4-1 to TRBJ2-7; 8 positions agree with TRBD1. V was pared by 1 base and J by 6 bases, with 11 bases of the junction left unmatched. Germline values: CDR1 MGHRA, CDR2 YSYEKL. The CDR3 sequence is 16 residues long. Here the CDR3 reads CASSQAQTGGSGEQYF. The CDR3 bases are TGCGCCAGCAGCCAAGCCCAAACAGGGGGGTCTGGCGAGCAGTACTTC.

The chain has TRBV5-4 and TRBJ2-6; weak D call: TRBD2 (6 bases). Deletions cut 2 bases from V and 0 bases from J, with 12 bases between. Germline CDR1 SGHNT, CDR2 YYREEE (reference sequence). The CDR3 is 17 residues long. The CDR3 bases are TGTGCCAGCAGCTTCGGCGGGGTTCCCTCTGGGGCCAACGTCCTGACTTTC. It yields the protein CASSFGGVPSGANVLTF.

In its sample, this clone was seen a few times. The rearrangement uses TRBV7-2 and TRBJ2-3; no definite D call. CDR3 length: 12 amino acids. Deletions cut 6 bases from V and 4 bases from J, with 8 bases between. Germline V lookup: CDR1 SGHTA, CDR2 FQGNSA. CDR3 sequence: CASSSSADTQYF. DNA for the CDR3: TGTGCCAGCAGTTCGAGCGCAGATACGCAGTATTTT.

The rearrangement uses TRBV28 and TRBJ2-7; 9 bases line up with TRBD1. This CDR3 has 16 amino acids. CDR1 and CDR2 (germline): MDHEN, SYDVKM. Trimming cost V 6 bases and J 5 bases; bases outside gene matches: 14. The CDR3 loop reads CASSRNPGQGRDEQYF. In DNA form, the CDR3 reads TGTGCCAGCAGCCGTAATCCGGGACAGGGACGAGACGAGCAGTACTTC.

This clone came up once. The genes are TRBV7-9 and TRBJ1-3; D gene uncertain. V lost 5 bases, J lost 0 bases, and 8 bases lay in between. The CDR3 is 14 residues long. The germline V gene has CDR1 SEHNR and CDR2 FQNEAQ (reference sequence). Written as DNA, the CDR3 is TGTGCCAGCAGCACGGGGTTCTCTGGAAACACCATATATTTT. Translating it yields CASSTGFSGNTIYF.

This clone was found once. This chain links TRBV7-2 with TRBJ2-3; maybe TRBD1 (6 bases). This CDR3 is built from 17 residues. V lost 5 bases and J 2 bases, leaving 20 bases between the germline ends. Germline loops: CDR1 SGHTA, CDR2 FQGNSA. The CDR3 protein is CASSLRTALITTDTQYF. As DNA, the CDR3 is TGTGCCAGCAGCCTACGGACAGCCTTAATAACCACAGATACGCAGTATTTT.

The genes are TRBV7-2 and TRBJ1-6, with no clear D. This CDR3 is 13 amino acids long. Trimming left V 6 bases short and J 7 bases short, with 10 bases between. Germline V gives CDR1 SGHTA, CDR2 FQGNSA. The CDR3 DNA reads as TGTGCCAGCAGTAGAAACTGGAATTCACCCCTCCACTTT. Protein product: CASSRNWNSPLHF.

The chain is built from TRBV14 and TRBJ2-1; 8 bases agree with TRBD2. Trimming took 0 bases from V and 7 from J; bases not matched to a gene: 8. The CDR3 contains 16 residues. Per germline, CDR1 SGHDN and CDR2 FVKESK. CDR3 protein: CASSQDGAGGRNEQFF. CDR3 DNA: TGTGCCAGCAGCCAAGATGGGGCGGGGGGACGGAATGAGCAGTTCTTC.

Only one count was recorded for this clone. The chain links TRBV18 to TRBJ1-1; 7 bases align to TRBD1. The J segment lost 0 bases and the V segment lost 6 bases, leaving 7 bases of the junction unmatched. From germline, CDR1 is KGHSH and CDR2 LQKENI. This CDR3 is 15 amino acids long. The CDR3 protein is CASSTQTGLNTEAFF. The CDR3 nucleotides are TGTGCCAGCTCGACCCAGACAGGGTTGAACACTGAAGCTTTCTTT.

The V call is TRBV29-1, the J call TRBJ1-2; D remains ambiguous. The germline V gene encodes CDR1 SQVTM and CDR2 ANQGSEA. CDR3 length: 12 residues. With 6 bases removed from V and 4 bases from J, the gap between germline ends came to 12 bases. CDR3 region: CSVLLFFYGYTF. The CDR3 DNA reads TGCAGCGTACTGCTATTTTTCTATGGCTACACCTTC.

The chain has TRBV6-6 and TRBJ1-1; 7 positions agree with TRBD1. The CDR3 is made up of 14 amino acids. Trimming cost V 5 bases and J 0 bases; bases outside gene matches: 3. The V gene's germline CDR1 is MNHNY and CDR2 SVGAGI (reference sequence). The CDR3 region has the DNA TGTGCCAGCAGTGAGGGACAGTTGAACACTGAAGCTTTCTTT. Protein sequence: CASSEGQLNTEAFF.

The V gene is TRBV4-3, the J gene TRBJ2-3, with 9 bases matching TRBD2. The trim removed 4 bases at V and 5 bases at J, leaving 4 bases unmatched. Germline CDR1 is LGHNA and CDR2 is YSLEER. The CDR3 is 14 amino acids. CDR3 amino acids: CASSLAGDEDTQYF. The CDR3 DNA reads as TGCGCCAGCAGCCTAGCGGGGGACGAAGATACGCAGTATTTT.

The genes are TRBV6-1 and TRBJ2-5, with a tentative D call TRBD1 (6 bases). Between the trimmed V and J ends, which lost 11 bases and 0 bases, there was a span of 13 bases. CDR3 length: 13 amino acids. The germline V gene encodes CDR1 MNHNS and CDR2 SASEGT. The CDR3 protein is CAGLRDNQETQYF. The CDR3 DNA sequence: TGTGCCGGGCTAAGGGACAACCAAGAGACCCAGTACTTC.

This chain uses TRBV7-2 with TRBJ1-1; TRBD1 aligns across 7 bases. Germline V gene lookup returns CDR1 SGHTA and CDR2 FQGNSA. Unmatched junction bases numbered 6, after V lost 1 base and J lost 1 base. The CDR3 is made up of 16 amino acids. Here the CDR3 DNA reads TGTGCCAGCAGCTTAGGCAGGGGGACTTGGAACACTGAAGCTTTCTTT. This sequence encodes CASSLGRGTWNTEAFF.